This entry is about one TCR beta chain. Its antigen is not identified. With 60 Vbeta and 13 Jbeta primers, the PCR was carried out. TCRdb keeps only in-frame clones here, not all; method: immunoSEQ multiplex PCR. The sample yields fewer than 350,000 clones, roughly 90% seen once. This sample was taken from a study of cytomegalovirus exposure and HLA in healthy donors. Across the whole study: HLA-typed donors were the source of about 85 million unique TCRs, which an early data release held.

Study-wide findings and caveats: The authors judged a highly shared variant cluster likely a sequencing artifact. It was taken for granted in presence/absence analyses that sequencing depth across donors was roughly uniform. Some TCR beta chains (over 150 of them) were listed as cytomegalovirus-associated.

This CDR3 contains 13 residues. The J segment lost 3 bases and the V segment lost 8 bases, leaving 4 bases of the junction unmatched. Germline CDR1 and CDR2: WSHSY and SAAADI. The specimen sequenced was PBMCs. The V gene is TRBV10-2, the J gene TRBJ1-2, with 9 bases identical to TRBD1. The TCR sequence derives from a woman aged 18-29 years in good health and CMV-seronegative. The CDR3 region has the DNA TGCGCCAGCCTGGACAGGGGAGACTATGGCTACACCTTC. It is translated as CASLDRGDYGYTF.